The 14 T cell receptor beta chains listed next were all sequenced from one sample in a study of T cell changes during pregnancy in multiple sclerosis. Using immunoSEQ multiplex PCR, the repertoire was profiled, and TCRdb retains in-frame clones only, with some absent. Among about 80,000 clones listed, about 91% were seen once. Source: peripheral blood, taken before pregnancy. These receptors originate from a female donor with multiple sclerosis, enrolled in a pregnancy study.

In regard to this clone: The junction does not match germline at one end; this may be a read error. The chain combines TRBV7-7 with TRBJ2-1, with TRBD1 as a possible D gene (6 bases). CDR3 length equals 15 residues. In germline, CDR1 is SSHAT, CDR2 FNYEAQ (reference sequence). This CDR3 is CASSLGLGAGDEQFF. The DNA of the CDR3 is TGTGCTAGCAGCTTAGGGTTGGGGGCCGGGGATGAGCAGTTCTTC.

This chain joins TRBV27 and TRBJ2-2; no reliable D call. From germline, CDR1 is MNHEY and CDR2 SMNVEV (reference sequence). CDR3 length: 13 amino acids. V was clipped by 1 base and J by 6 bases, with 6 bases between them. CDR3 in DNA: TGTGCCAGCAGTTTATATGGCCCCGGGGAGCTGTTTTTT. Translated: CASSLYGPGELFF.

The chain uses TRBV5-8 and TRBJ1-2, with D unresolved. The CDR3 is 15 residues long. Looked up from germline, CDR1 is SGHTS and CDR2 is YDEGEE. Deletions cut 0 bases from V and 4 bases from J, with 13 bases between. CDR3 nucleotide sequence: TGTGCCAGCAGCTTGGCTCTGCGGGCCCCCTATGGCTACACCTTC. Protein product: CASSLALRAPYGYTF.

This chain uses TRBV30 with TRBJ2-7; the D gene is possibly TRBD2 (5 bases). V lost 2 bases to trimming and J lost 3 bases, with 14 bases between them. Per germline, CDR1 GTSNPN and CDR2 SVGIG (reference sequence). This CDR3 contains 14 residues. CDR3 nucleotide sequence: TGTGCCTGGAGTTTCGGGGTCTCATACTACGAGCAGTACTTC. Its translation is CAWSFGVSYYEQYF.

The CDR3 nucleotides are TGTGCCAGCAGCACTAGCGGCCAAGAGACCCAGTACTTC. Translating it yields CASSTSGQETQYF. The genes are TRBV11-2 and TRBJ2-5; 8 bases are a match to TRBD2. The junction had 0 bases not matched to a gene; V was cut back by 5 bases and J by 1 base. This CDR3 spans 13 amino acids. The germline V gene has CDR1 SGHAT and CDR2 FQNNGV.

The gene calls are TRBV27 and TRBJ2-2; D unresolved. The germline gives CDR1 MNHEY, CDR2 SMNVEV (reference sequence). Trimming pared 2 bases from V and 7 bases from J, leaving 11 bases between. The CDR3 loop spans 14 amino acids. CDR3 DNA: TGTGCCAGCAGTTTAGCTGCTAGGAACGGGGAGCTGTTTTTT. Translation gives CASSLAARNGELFF.

The genes are TRBV6-1 and TRBJ2-2, with unresolved D. V was pared by 11 bases and J by 3 bases, with 10 bases between. The length of the CDR3 is 12 residues. Germline values: CDR1 MNHNS, CDR2 SASEGT. The CDR3 DNA reads TGTGCCGCGAGGCGCTACACCGGGGAGCTGTTTTTT. It codes for CAARRYTGELFF.

V gene TRBV9 combines with J gene TRBJ1-1; possible D gene TRBD1, 5 bases. Germline V gene data show CDR1 as SGDLS and CDR2 as YYNGEE. The CDR3 consists of 14 residues. V gave up 3 bases and J gave up 3 bases, with 12 bases separating them. CDR3 amino acids: CASSAPGGYTEAFF. CDR3 DNA: TGTGCCAGCAGCGCCCCGGGGGGGTACACTGAAGCTTTCTTT.

The V and J genes are TRBV5-6 and TRBJ2-1, with 10 bases fitting TRBD2. This CDR3 has 16 amino acids. Trimming removed 2 bases from V and 1 base from J; junction bases left unmatched: 3. Germline V gives CDR1 SGHDT, CDR2 YYEEEE. The CDR3 loop reads CASSLKLAGSYNEQFF. The CDR3 DNA reads as TGTGCCAGCAGCTTAAAACTAGCGGGATCCTACAATGAGCAGTTCTTC.

This chain's CDR3 is CASSLDSVDYGYTF. The CDR3 coding sequence is TGTGCCAGCAGCTTAGATTCGGTAGACTATGGCTACACCTTC. The chain joins TRBV7-2 to TRBJ1-2; no clear D gene. From germline, CDR1 is SGHTA and CDR2 FQGNSA. The germline V and J ends were trimmed by 1 base and 3 bases, with 9 bases remaining between them. This CDR3 has 14 amino acids. Together with reference TRBV7-2 and TRBJ1-2, the CDR3 gives the full variable domain: GAGVSQSPSNKVTEKGKDVELRCDPISGHTALYWYRQSLGQGLEFLIYFQGNSAPDKSGLPSDRFSAERTGGSVSTLTIQRTQQEDSAVYLCASSLDSVDYGYTFGSGTRLTVV.

The chain joins TRBV27 to TRBJ1-1, with 8 bases identical to TRBD1. J lost 0 bases, V lost 7 bases, and 4 bases had no gene match. The length of the CDR3 is 14 residues. CDR1 MNHEY and CDR2 SMNVEV come from the germline V gene (reference sequence). CDR3: CASIGQGLNTEAFF. CDR3 DNA: TGTGCCAGCATAGGACAGGGATTGAACACTGAAGCTTTCTTT.

The table lists this clone with a few counts. In the same sample, other DNA sequences code for this CDR3. The chain has TRBV28 and TRBJ2-7; no firm D call. The ends were cut back, 6 bases at V and 5 bases at J, with 11 bases in the middle. This CDR3 has 12 amino acids. Germline V lookup: CDR1 MDHEN, CDR2 SYDVKM. DNA of the CDR3: TGTGCCAGCAGCCTCAGCCGGGACGAGCAGTACTTC. It codes for CASSLSRDEQYF.

This rearrangement joins TRBV6-6 to TRBJ1-5, with TRBD1 matching 7 bases. The V and J ends lost 5 bases and 3 bases, in that order; junction bases with no gene match: 7. This CDR3 is built from 15 residues. The V gene's germline CDR1 is MNHNY and CDR2 SVGAGI (reference sequence). The DNA of the CDR3 is TGTGCCAGCAGTGACTACGGGACAGCCAATCAGCCCCAGCATTTT. It is translated as CASSDYGTANQPQHF.

The V and J genes are TRBV11-1 and TRBJ2-3; TRBD2 might be the D (5 bases). V gave up 1 base and J gave up 3 bases, with 11 bases separating them. The CDR3 is 15 residues long. Germline V gives CDR1 SGHAT, CDR2 FQDESV (reference sequence). CDR3 bases: TGTGCCAGCAGCTTAGGTGGGAGTGGGACAGATACGCAGTATTTT. This encodes CASSLGGSGTDTQYF.